Detailed here is one T cell receptor beta chain. What it binds is unknown. This entry belongs to a study of breast tumors, draining lymph nodes, adjacent tissues. Regarding the study as a whole: Tumor repertoires ranked between lymph nodes and nontumor tissue in diversity, with V and J gene preferences.

Germline CDR1 LNHDA, CDR2 SQIVND (reference sequence). The CDR3 is 14 amino acids. J lost 7 bases, V lost 6 bases, and 8 bases had no gene match. TCRdb reanalysed the multiplex PCR reads using MiXCR and keeps one entry per CDR3 protein. The sample shows roughly 100,000 distinct CDR3 sequences, 30% of them seen only once. Breast cancer patients provided tissue from their axillary draining lymph nodes. Sequencing was performed on axillary lymph node tissue. The chain couples TRBV19 to TRBJ2-2, with TRBD1 identical over 7 bases. This TCR was recovered from a female donor with breast cancer. Some clones in this sample may be carry-over from other donors' samples. The CDR3 loop reads CASSRDRDGGELFF. The DNA of the CDR3 is TGTGCCAGTAGCAGAGACAGGGACGGCGGGGAGCTGTTTTTT.